This entry lists 30 T cell receptor beta chains sequenced from one sample in a study of blood T cells in healthy people across ages. For the second PCR, which ran for about 7 to 11 cycles, a sample-barcoded 5' primer and a J-beta primer mix were used. TCRdb re-derived calls from the 5' RACE reads in MiXCR, one entry per CDR3 protein. In the table there are about 1 million distinct CDR3 sequences, under 30% of which are singletons. The same sample was also used in a study of T cells of mothers and their children.

Sequencing input: blood. Receptor source: a girl aged 2-10 years in good health.

The V and J genes are TRBV4-2 and TRBJ2-1; 9 nucleotides match TRBD2. From germline, CDR1 is LGHNA and CDR2 YNFKEQ. The CDR3 has 17 residues. The V and J ends lost 0 bases and 3 bases, in that order; junction bases with no gene match: 6. The chain's CDR3 is CASSQDASGGYYNEQFF. DNA of the CDR3: TGTGCCAGCAGCCAAGATGCGAGCGGGGGGTACTACAATGAGCAGTTCTTC.

The chain couples TRBV12-5 to TRBJ2-7; 10 nucleotides align to TRBD1. The DNA end favors TRBJ2-5, so the J call may be wrong. This CDR3 has 16 residues. Germline V CDR1 and CDR2: LGHNT, FRNRAP. Here the CDR3 reads CASGLPPGTGEETQYF. The CDR3, as DNA: TGTGCTAGTGGTTTGCCGCCCGGGACAGGGGAAGAGACCCAGTACTTC.

This chain uses TRBV19 with TRBJ2-2, with D hard to call. The CDR3 extends over 13 amino acids. Germline loops: CDR1 LNHDA, CDR2 SQIVND (reference sequence). The V and J ends lost 8 bases and 0 bases respectively, with 7 bases between them. CDR3 bases: TGTGCCAGTGCCGAATCGAACACCGGGGAGCTGTTTTTT. Translating gives CASAESNTGELFF.

In its sample, this clonotype was seen a few times. The chain combines TRBV7-2 with TRBJ1-4, with 7 bases matching TRBD1. Germline V gene lookup returns CDR1 SGHTA and CDR2 FQGNSA. The V and J ends lost 5 bases and 0 bases, in that order; junction bases with no gene match: 12. CDR3 length: 18 residues. CDR3 nucleotides: TGTGCCAGCAGCGGAGGCGCGGGACAGCCTGCAACTAATGAAAAACTGTTTTTT. Residues: CASSGGAGQPATNEKLFF.

The V gene is TRBV20-1, the J gene TRBJ1-1; D not resolved. The germline V and J ends were trimmed by 8 bases and 0 bases, with 7 bases remaining between them. CDR3 length equals 11 residues. Germline V CDR1 and CDR2: DFQATT, SNEGSKA (reference sequence). The CDR3 region is CSRGLNTEAFF. The CDR3 DNA follows: TGCAGTCGCGGGCTGAACACTGAAGCTTTCTTT.

The chain employs TRBV29-1 and TRBJ2-5, with D maybe TRBD2 (7 bases). V was shortened by 4 bases and J by 4 bases, with 13 bases between the two germline ends. The V gene's germline CDR1 is SQVTM and CDR2 ANQGSEA. This CDR3 is 13 amino acids long. CDR3 DNA sequence: TGCAGCGTTGTGGGGGGGCCAGGAGAGACCCAGTACTTC. Translation: CSVVGGPGETQYF.

This clonotype has more than one count but fewer than ten. V gene TRBV6-2 or TRBV6-3 combines with J gene TRBJ1-5; no clear D. Germline V gene sequence: CDR1 MNHEY, CDR2 SVGEGT. Trimming stripped 2 bases from V and 5 bases from J, with 7 bases between. The CDR3 has 13 residues. CDR3 amino acids: CASSYASDQPQHF. The CDR3 DNA is TGTGCCAGCAGTTACGCCTCTGATCAGCCCCAGCATTTT.

DNA of the CDR3: TGCAGTGCTAGCGGCGGGAGGGTCGGCAATGAGCAGTTCTTC. Protein: CSASGGRVGNEQFF. V gene TRBV20-1 combines with J gene TRBJ2-1; TRBD2 aligns across 9 bases. Trimming took 3 bases from V and 6 from J; bases not matched to a gene: 6. CDR1 and CDR2 (germline): DFQATT, SNEGSKA (reference sequence). This CDR3 contains 14 residues.

The chain carries TRBV5-1 and TRBJ2-3; 13 positions match TRBD2. From germline, CDR1 is SGHRS and CDR2 YFSETQ. CDR3 size: 15 residues. The V segment lost 5 bases and the J segment 6 bases; nucleotides outside the gene matches: 6. Written as DNA, the CDR3 is TGCGCCAGCAGTTACGGGACTAGCGGGGTGGATACGCAGTATTTT. This sequence encodes CASSYGTSGVDTQYF.

This clonotype was detected a few times. The DNA for the CDR3 is TGTGCCAGCAACCGTGGGGCCTCCGGTGAAAAACTGTTTTTT. Its protein product is CASNRGASGEKLFF. The chain couples TRBV9 to TRBJ1-4, with D possibly matching TRBD1 (5 bases). Between the trimmed V and J ends, which lost 6 bases and 7 bases, there was a span of 16 bases. The CDR3 covers 14 residues. CDR1 is SGDLS, CDR2 YYNGEE, per germline. The whole variable domain, remainder taken from reference TRBV9 and TRBJ1-4, is DSGVTQTPKHLITATGQRVTLRCSPRSGDLSVYWYQQSLDQGLQFLIQYYNGEERAKGNILERFSAQQFPDLHSELNLSSLELGDSALYFCASNRGASGEKLFFGSGTQLSVL.

This clonotype was seen a few times. This chain uses TRBV28 with TRBJ2-7; tentatively, D is TRBD1 (5 bases). In germline, CDR1 is MDHEN, CDR2 SYDVKM. Trimming cost V 10 bases and J 7 bases, with 20 bases left between them. The CDR3 totals 13 residues. The CDR3 DNA reads as TGTGCCAACGCCCCCGCAGGGCCTGGAGAGCAGTACTTC. Residues: CANAPAGPGEQYF.

This clonotype was counted only a few times. The chain is built from TRBV7-3 and TRBJ2-5, with 7 nucleotides matching TRBD2. The CDR3 sequence is 13 residues long. The germline V gene has CDR1 SGHTA and CDR2 FQGTGA. Unmatched junction bases numbered 4, after V lost 2 bases and J lost 7 bases. The CDR3 coding sequence is TGTGCCAGCAGCTTACGCGGGGAGGGGACCCAGTACTTC. Its translation is CASSLRGEGTQYF. Looking up the rest from reference TRBV7-3 and TRBJ2-5 gives the full variable domain: GAGVSQTPSNKVTEKGKYVELRCDPISGHTALYWYRQSLGQGPEFLIYFQGTGAADDSGLPNDRFFAVRPEGSVSTLKIQRTERGDSAVYLCASSLRGEGTQYFGPGTRLLVL.

The V gene is TRBV10-3, the J gene TRBJ2-1; perhaps D is TRBD1 or TRBD2 (5 bases each). The DNA end lines up better with TRBJ2-7; the J call may be wrong. Germline V gene lookup returns CDR1 ENHRY and CDR2 SYGVKD. This CDR3 region has 12 residues. In DNA, the CDR3 is TGTGCCATCAGCGGGACGGCCTACGAGCAGTACTTC. This translates into CAISGTAYEQYF.

V usage is TRBV6-6 and J usage is TRBJ2-1; a possible D gene is TRBD1 (6 bases). This CDR3 is built from 16 residues. V lost 6 bases, J lost 0 bases, and 15 bases lay in between. CDR1 MNHNY and CDR2 SVGAGI come from the germline V gene (reference sequence). The CDR3 protein is CASRVPGQLSYNEQFF. The CDR3 DNA is TGTGCCAGCAGGGTTCCTGGACAGCTCTCCTACAATGAGCAGTTCTTC.

V gene TRBV9 combines with J gene TRBJ2-3; D not resolved. Trimming removed 0 bases at V and 0 bases at J, with 8 bases between. Per the germline V gene, CDR1 is SGDLS and CDR2 is YYNGEE. The CDR3 contains 15 residues. The CDR3 loop is CASSVEGRSTDTQYF. Written as DNA, the CDR3 is TGTGCCAGCAGCGTAGAGGGAAGGAGCACAGATACGCAGTATTTT. Full variable domain (remainder filled in from reference TRBV9 and TRBJ2-3): DSGVTQTPKHLITATGQRVTLRCSPRSGDLSVYWYQQSLDQGLQFLIQYYNGEERAKGNILERFSAQQFPDLHSELNLSSLELGDSALYFCASSVEGRSTDTQYFGPGTRLTVL.

The sample holds a few counts of this clonotype. J is TRBJ2-5 and V is TRBV2; D remains unclear. V lost 8 bases, J lost 1 base, and 11 bases lay in between. The CDR3 length is 13 residues. Germline CDR1 SNHLY, CDR2 FYNNEI. The CDR3 DNA reads as TGTGCCAGCTGTAGGCAGAGCCAAGAGACCCAGTACTTC. This encodes CASCRQSQETQYF.

The rearrangement links TRBV7-3 to TRBJ2-7, with D hard to call. V lost 9 bases and J lost 3, with 9 bases in between. CDR1 and CDR2 from the germline V gene are SGHTA and FQGTGA. The CDR3 runs 11 residues. CDR3 nucleotide sequence: TGTGCCAGGTATGGGCGCTACGAGCAGTACTTC. This gives the protein CARYGRYEQYF.

There are a few counts of this clonotype. The gene calls are TRBV28 and TRBJ2-7; 7 nucleotides agree with TRBD1. J was trimmed by 4 bases and V by 8 bases; bases with no gene match: 5. The V gene's germline CDR1 is MDHEN and CDR2 SYDVKM. CDR3 length: 12 residues. CDR3 nucleotides: TGTGCCAGCTGGGACAGTCCATACGAGCAGTACTTC. It encodes CASWDSPYEQYF.

The DNA of the CDR3 is TGTGCCAGCTCACCAACGTTCGGGGAAAATGAGCAGTTCTTC. Its translation: CASSPTFGENEQFF. The chain has TRBV18 and TRBJ2-5; D is perhaps TRBD2 (5 bases). The end of the DNA is better explained by TRBJ2-1, so the J call may be wrong. The CDR3 length is 14 residues. Germline loops: CDR1 KGHSH, CDR2 LQKENI.

A remark on this clonotype: The junction shows a germline mismatch at one end, possibly a read error. V usage is TRBV29-1 and J usage is TRBJ2-7; D might be TRBD2 (7 bases). The CDR3 sequence is 11 residues long. Germline V lookup: CDR1 SQVTM, CDR2 ANQGSEA. In DNA, the CDR3 is TGCGGCGTTGGGGGGGCGGACGAGCAGTACTTC. Amino acids: CGVGGADEQYF.

There are a few counts of this clonotype. V is TRBV19 and J is TRBJ1-2; no clear D. The germline CDR1 and CDR2 sequences are LNHDA and SQIVND (reference sequence). V was trimmed by 4 bases and J by 6 bases, leaving 9 bases between them. The length of the CDR3 is 12 residues. The CDR3 nucleotides are TGTGCCAGTAGTACCGACGGAGATGGCTACACCTTC. Residues: CASSTDGDGYTF.

The rearrangement joins TRBV11-2 to TRBJ2-5; the D gene is possibly TRBD2 (5 bases). The CDR3 sequence is 17 residues long. Germline assignment: CDR1 SGHAT and CDR2 FQNNGV. V lost 5 bases, J lost 5 bases, and 24 bases lay in between. The CDR3 DNA reads as TGTGCCAGCAGCCCCCTTATTCAGAGGGAAGGTGGCGAGACCCAGTACTTC. It specifies CASSPLIQREGGETQYF.

This clonotype appeared a few times. The chain couples TRBV20-1 to TRBJ2-7; either TRBD1 or TRBD2 may fit D (5 bases each). Germline lookup yields CDR1 DFQATT and CDR2 SNEGSKA (reference sequence). Trimming shortened V by 6 bases and J by 0 bases, and 21 bases separated the two germline ends. The CDR3 spans 16 residues. The CDR3 sequence: CSARGRQSLNSYEQYF. The DNA of the CDR3 is TGCAGTGCGAGGGGACGGCAGAGCCTAAACTCCTACGAGCAGTACTTC.

This clonotype was seen more than once but under ten times. The V gene is TRBV5-1, the J gene TRBJ1-1; D perhaps matches TRBD1 (5 bases). The CDR3 covers 15 residues. Deletions cut 6 bases from V and 0 bases from J, with 15 bases between. Germline CDR1 reads SGHRS; CDR2 reads YFSETQ. This chain's CDR3 is CASTLSGTMNTEAFF. As DNA, the CDR3 is TGCGCCAGCACCCTATCCGGGACGATGAACACTGAAGCTTTCTTT.

As for this clonotype: The junction departs from germline at one end; a sequencing error may be responsible. The chain employs TRBV4-3 and TRBJ2-5; 14 bases match TRBD2. CDR3 length equals 15 residues. Germline values: CDR1 LGHNA, CDR2 YSLEER. The CDR3, as DNA: TGCGCCAGCAGCCAAGATCACCGACTAGCGGGGGGGCAGGTCTTC. Its protein is CASSQDHRLAGGQVF.

There are a few counts of this clonotype. The chain links TRBV4-3 to TRBJ1-2, with D uncertain. V was trimmed by 0 bases and J by 5 bases, leaving 10 bases between them. CDR1 LGHNA and CDR2 YSLEER come from the germline V gene. The CDR3 consists of 14 residues. CDR3 sequence reads: CASSQDQAEYGYTF. The CDR3 DNA reads TGCGCCAGCAGCCAAGATCAAGCAGAATATGGCTACACCTTC.

The chain carries TRBV7-9 and TRBJ1-2; 7 positions match TRBD1. V trimming: 6 bases; J trimming: 7 bases; junction bases outside the gene matches: 5. CDR3 size: 12 residues. The V gene's germline CDR1 is SEHNR and CDR2 FQNEAQ (reference sequence). CDR3 amino acids: CASRMTGSGYTF. Here the CDR3 DNA reads TGTGCCAGCAGGATGACAGGGAGTGGCTACACCTTC.

This clonotype has a count of ten or more. V is TRBV27 and J is TRBJ2-5; 7 nucleotides line up with TRBD2. Per germline, CDR1 MNHEY and CDR2 SMNVEV (reference sequence). The CDR3 contains 15 residues. V dropped 0 bases and J dropped 5; count of bases not matched to a gene: 6. The CDR3 sequence is CASSLSMGGTETQYF. In DNA, the CDR3 is TGTGCCAGCAGTTTATCGATGGGGGGGACGGAGACCCAGTACTTC.

In this sample, this clonotype turned up a few times. The rearrangement joins TRBV29-1 to TRBJ2-3; 8 bases fit TRBD1. The CDR3 has 13 residues. Germline trimming cut 8 bases from V and 4 bases from J; bases unmatched to any gene: 8. In germline, CDR1 is SQVTM, CDR2 ANQGSEA. The CDR3 region has the DNA TGCAGCTTCGACAGGGGCGGCGCAGATACGCAGTATTTT. It codes for CSFDRGGADTQYF.

This chain uses TRBV7-2 with TRBJ1-1; D possibly corresponds to TRBD1 (5 bases). This CDR3 comprises 16 residues. The germline CDR1 and CDR2 sequences are SGHTA and FQGNSA. Trimming took off 0 bases at V and 10 bases at J, with 21 bases between the two ends. The CDR3 coding sequence is TGTGCCAGCAGCTTAGCGCGTCAGGGAGTAGGTGGTGGAGCTTTCTTT. It yields the protein CASSLARQGVGGGAFF.